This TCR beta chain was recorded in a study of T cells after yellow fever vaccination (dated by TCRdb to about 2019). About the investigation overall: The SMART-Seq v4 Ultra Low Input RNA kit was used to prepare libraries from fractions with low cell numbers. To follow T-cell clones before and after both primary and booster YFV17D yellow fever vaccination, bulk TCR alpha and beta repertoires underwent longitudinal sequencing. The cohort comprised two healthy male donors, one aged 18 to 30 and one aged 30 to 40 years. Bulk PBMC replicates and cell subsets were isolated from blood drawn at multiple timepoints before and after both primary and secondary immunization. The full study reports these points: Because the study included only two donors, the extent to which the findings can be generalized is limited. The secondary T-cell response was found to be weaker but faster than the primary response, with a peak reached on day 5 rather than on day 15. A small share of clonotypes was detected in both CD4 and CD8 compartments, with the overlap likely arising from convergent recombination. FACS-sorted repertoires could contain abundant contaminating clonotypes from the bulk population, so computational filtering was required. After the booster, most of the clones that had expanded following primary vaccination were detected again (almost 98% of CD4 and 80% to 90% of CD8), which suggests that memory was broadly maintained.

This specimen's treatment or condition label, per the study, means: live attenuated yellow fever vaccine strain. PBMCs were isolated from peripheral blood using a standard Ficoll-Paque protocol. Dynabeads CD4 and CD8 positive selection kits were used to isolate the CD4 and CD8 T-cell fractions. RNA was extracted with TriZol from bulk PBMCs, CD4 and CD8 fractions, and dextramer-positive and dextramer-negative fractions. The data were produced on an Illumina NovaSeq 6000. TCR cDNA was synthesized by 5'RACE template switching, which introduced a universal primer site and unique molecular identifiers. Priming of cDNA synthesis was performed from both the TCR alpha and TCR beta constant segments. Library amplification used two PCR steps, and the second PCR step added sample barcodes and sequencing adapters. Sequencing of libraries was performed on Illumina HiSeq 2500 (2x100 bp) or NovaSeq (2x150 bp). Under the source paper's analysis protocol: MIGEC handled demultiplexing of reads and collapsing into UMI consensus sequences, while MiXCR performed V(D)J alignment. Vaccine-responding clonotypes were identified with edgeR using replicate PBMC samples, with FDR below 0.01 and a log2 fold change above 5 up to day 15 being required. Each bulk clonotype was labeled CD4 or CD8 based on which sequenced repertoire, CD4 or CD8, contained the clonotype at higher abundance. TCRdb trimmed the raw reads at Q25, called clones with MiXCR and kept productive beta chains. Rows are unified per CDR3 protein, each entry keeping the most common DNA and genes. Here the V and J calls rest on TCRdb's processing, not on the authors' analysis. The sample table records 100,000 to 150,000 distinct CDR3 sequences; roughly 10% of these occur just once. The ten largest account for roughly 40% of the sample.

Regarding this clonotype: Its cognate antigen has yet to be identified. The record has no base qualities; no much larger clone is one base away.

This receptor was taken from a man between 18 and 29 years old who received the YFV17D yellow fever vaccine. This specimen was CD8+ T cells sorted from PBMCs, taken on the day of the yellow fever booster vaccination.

The CDR3 corresponds to CASSQVWKGLAGGTVFF. The DNA sequence is TGCGCCAGCAGCCAAGTCTGGAAGGGGCTAGCGGGGGGCACCGTGTTCTTC. The sequence links TRBV4-1 to TRBJ2-1; 11 of the junction bases match TRBD2. The germline V gene supplies CDR1 MGHRA and CDR2 YSYEKL. Inclusive of the bounding cysteine and phenylalanine, the CDR3 is 17 residues long. This entry keeps only the CDR3 DNA: 51 bases, framed from base 1. The germline V end is reduced by 1 base and the J end by 15 bases; junction bases left unmatched: 17.